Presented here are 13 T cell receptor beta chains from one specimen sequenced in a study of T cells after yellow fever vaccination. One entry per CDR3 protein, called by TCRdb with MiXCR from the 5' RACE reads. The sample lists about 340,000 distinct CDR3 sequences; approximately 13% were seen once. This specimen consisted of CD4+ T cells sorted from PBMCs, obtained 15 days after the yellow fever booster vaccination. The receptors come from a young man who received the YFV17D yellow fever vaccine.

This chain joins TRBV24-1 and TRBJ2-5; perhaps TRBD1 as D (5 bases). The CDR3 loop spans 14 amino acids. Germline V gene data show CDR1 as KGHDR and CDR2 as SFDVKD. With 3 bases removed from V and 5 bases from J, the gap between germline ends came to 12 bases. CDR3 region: CATSDGAVRETQYF. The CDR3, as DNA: TGTGCCACCAGTGATGGGGCAGTTAGGGAGACCCAGTACTTC.

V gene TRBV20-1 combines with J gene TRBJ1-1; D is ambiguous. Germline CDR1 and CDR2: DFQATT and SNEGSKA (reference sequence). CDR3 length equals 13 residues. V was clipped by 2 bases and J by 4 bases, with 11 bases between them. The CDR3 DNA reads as TGCAGTGCTAGATTCGCAGGAACCACTGAAGCTTTCTTT. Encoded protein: CSARFAGTTEAFF.

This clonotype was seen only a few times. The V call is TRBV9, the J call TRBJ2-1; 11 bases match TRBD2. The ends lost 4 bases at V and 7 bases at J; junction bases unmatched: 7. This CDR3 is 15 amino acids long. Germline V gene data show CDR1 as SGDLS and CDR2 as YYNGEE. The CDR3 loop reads CASSLAGGLLNEQFF. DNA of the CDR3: TGTGCCAGCAGCTTAGCGGGGGGGCTGTTAAATGAGCAGTTCTTC.

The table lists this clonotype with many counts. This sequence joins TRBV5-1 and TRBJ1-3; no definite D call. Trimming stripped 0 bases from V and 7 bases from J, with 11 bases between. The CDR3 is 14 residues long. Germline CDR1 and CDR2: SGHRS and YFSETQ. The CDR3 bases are TGCGCCAGCAGCTTGGGCTCCTTGGATAACACCATATATTTT. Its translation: CASSLGSLDNTIYF.

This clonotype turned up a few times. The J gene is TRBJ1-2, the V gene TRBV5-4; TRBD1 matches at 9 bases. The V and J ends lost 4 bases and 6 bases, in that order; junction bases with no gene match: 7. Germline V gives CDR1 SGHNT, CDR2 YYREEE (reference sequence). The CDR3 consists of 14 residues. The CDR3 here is CASSMGQGSHGYTF. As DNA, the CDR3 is TGTGCCAGCAGCATGGGACAGGGCTCGCATGGCTACACCTTC.

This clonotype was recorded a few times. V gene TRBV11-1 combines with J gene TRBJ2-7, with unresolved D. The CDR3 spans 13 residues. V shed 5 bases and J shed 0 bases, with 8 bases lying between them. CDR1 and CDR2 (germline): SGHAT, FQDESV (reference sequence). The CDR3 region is CASSRDVSYEQYV. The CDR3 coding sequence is TGTGCCAGCAGCCGTGACGTCTCCTACGAGCAGTACGTC.

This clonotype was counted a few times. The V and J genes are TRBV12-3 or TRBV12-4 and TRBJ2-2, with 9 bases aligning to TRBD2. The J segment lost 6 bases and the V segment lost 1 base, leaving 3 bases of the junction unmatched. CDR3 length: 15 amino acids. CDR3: CASSLVSGGAGELFF. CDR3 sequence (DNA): TGTGCCAGCAGTTTAGTTAGCGGGGGCGCCGGGGAGCTGTTTTTT.

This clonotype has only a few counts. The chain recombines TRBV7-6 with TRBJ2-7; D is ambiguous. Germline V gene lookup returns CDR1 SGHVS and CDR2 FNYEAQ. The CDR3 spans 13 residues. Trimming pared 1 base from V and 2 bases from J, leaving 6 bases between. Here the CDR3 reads CASSLGTAYEQYF. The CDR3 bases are TGTGCCAGCAGCTTAGGGACGGCCTACGAGCAGTACTTC.

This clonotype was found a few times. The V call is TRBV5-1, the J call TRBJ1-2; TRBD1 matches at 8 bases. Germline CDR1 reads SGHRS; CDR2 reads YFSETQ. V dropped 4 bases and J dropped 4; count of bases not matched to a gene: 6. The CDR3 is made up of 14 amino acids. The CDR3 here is CASSRGQGSYGYTF. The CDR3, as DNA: TGCGCCAGCAGCCGAGGACAGGGATCCTATGGCTACACCTTC. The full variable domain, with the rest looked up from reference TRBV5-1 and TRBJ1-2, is KAGVTQTPRYLIKTRGQQVTLSCSPISGHRSVSWYQQTPGQGLQFLFEYFSETQRNKGNFPGRFSGRQFSNSRSEMNVSTLELGDSALYLCASSRGQGSYGYTFGSGTRLTVV.

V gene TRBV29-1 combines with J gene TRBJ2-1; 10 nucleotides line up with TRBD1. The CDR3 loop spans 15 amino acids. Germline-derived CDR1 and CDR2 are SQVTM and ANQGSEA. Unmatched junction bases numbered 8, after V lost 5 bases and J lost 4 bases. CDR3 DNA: TGCAGCGTTACGACTGGGGACAGGGGATACAATGAGCAGTTCTTC. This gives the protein CSVTTGDRGYNEQFF.

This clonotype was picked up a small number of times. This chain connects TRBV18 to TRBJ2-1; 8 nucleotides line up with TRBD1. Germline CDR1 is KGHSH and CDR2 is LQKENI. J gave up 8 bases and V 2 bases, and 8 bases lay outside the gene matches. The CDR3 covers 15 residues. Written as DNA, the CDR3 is TGTGCCAGCTCACCAGTTGACAGGGGATCCGATGAGCAGTTCTTC. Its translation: CASSPVDRGSDEQFF. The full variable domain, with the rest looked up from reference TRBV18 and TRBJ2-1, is NAGVMQNPRHLVRRRGQEARLRCSPMKGHSHVYWYRQLPEEGLKFMVYLQKENIIDESGMPKERFSAEFPKEGPSILRIQQVVRGDSAAYFCASSPVDRGSDEQFFGPGTRLTVL.

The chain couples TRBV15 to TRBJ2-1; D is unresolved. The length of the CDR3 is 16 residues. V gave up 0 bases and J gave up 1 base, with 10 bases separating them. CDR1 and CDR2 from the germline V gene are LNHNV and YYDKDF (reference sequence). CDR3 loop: CATSRDRRLSYNEQFF. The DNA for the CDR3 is TGTGCCACCAGCAGAGATCGAAGGCTTTCCTACAATGAGCAGTTCTTC.

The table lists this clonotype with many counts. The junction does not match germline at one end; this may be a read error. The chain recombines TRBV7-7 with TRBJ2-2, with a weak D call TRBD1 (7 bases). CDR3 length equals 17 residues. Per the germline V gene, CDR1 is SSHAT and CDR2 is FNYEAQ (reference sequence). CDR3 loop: CASSRRSDREVTGELFF. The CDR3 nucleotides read TGTGCTAGCAGCCGGCGCTCAGACAGGGAGGTCACCGGGGAGCTGTTTTTT.